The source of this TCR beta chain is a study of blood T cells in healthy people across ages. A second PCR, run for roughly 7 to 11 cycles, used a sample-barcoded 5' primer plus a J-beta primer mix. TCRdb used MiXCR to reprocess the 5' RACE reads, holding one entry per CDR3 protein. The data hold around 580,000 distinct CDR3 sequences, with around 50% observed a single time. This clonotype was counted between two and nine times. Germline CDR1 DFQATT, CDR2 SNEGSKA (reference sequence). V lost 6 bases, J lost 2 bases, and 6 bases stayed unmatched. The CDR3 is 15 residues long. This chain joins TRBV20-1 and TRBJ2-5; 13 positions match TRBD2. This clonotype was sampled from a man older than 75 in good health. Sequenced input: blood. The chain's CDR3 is CSAQPGLAGQETQYF. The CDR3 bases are TGCAGTGCCCAACCGGGACTAGCGGGACAAGAGACCCAGTACTTC.